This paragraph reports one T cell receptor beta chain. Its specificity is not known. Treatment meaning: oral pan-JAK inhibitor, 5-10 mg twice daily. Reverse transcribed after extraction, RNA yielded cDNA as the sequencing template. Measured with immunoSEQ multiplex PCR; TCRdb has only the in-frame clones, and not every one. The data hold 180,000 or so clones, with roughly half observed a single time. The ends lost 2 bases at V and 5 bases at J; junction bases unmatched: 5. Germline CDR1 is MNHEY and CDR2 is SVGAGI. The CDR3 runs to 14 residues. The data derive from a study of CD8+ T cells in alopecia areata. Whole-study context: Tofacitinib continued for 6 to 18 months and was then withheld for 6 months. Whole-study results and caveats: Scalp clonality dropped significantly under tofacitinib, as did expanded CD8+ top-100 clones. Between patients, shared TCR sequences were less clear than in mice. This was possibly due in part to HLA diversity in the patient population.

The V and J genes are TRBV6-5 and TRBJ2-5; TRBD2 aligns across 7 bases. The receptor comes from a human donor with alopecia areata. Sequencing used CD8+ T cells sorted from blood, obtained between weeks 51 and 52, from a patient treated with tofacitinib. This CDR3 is CASSYGGVGETQYF. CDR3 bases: TGTGCCAGCAGTTACGGGGGGGTCGGGGAGACCCAGTACTTC.